These 13 T cell receptor beta chains originate from one sample sequenced in a study of memory CD8 T cells in hepatitis C reinfection. Using immunoSEQ multiplex PCR, the repertoire was profiled, and TCRdb retains in-frame clones only, with some absent. The sample holds approximately 50,000 clones; around nine tenths are singletons and the top ten take around 1%. The time point here: pre-reinfection, 55 to 20 weeks before reinfection detection. Sorted cells were sequenced directly ex vivo without any in vitro expansion. Sequencing was performed on naive CD8+ T cells sorted from blood. The receptors come from a man aged 18 to 30 with hepatitis C virus infection.

The gene calls are TRBV27 and TRBJ2-2; tentative D call: TRBD2 (7 bases). The CDR3 is 15 residues long. Germline V gene lookup returns CDR1 MNHEY and CDR2 SMNVEV (reference sequence). Trimming removed 7 bases at V and 4 bases at J, with 16 bases between. CDR3 in amino acids: CASKVGGPGTGELFF. The CDR3, as DNA: TGTGCCAGCAAGGTGGGGGGGCCGGGCACCGGGGAGCTGTTTTTT.

A single count supports this clone. The chain recombines TRBV28 with TRBJ2-1, with 8 bases identical to TRBD2. V lost 7 bases and J lost 3; bases outside the gene matches: 2. CDR1 is MDHEN, CDR2 SYDVKM, per germline. This CDR3 is built from 13 residues. The CDR3 sequence: CASNSGDYNEQFF. The CDR3 DNA reads TGTGCCAGCAATAGCGGGGACTACAATGAGCAGTTCTTC.

The CDR3 is CASSLGHLGAPGGGYTF. The DNA of the CDR3 is TGCGCCAGCAGCTTGGGACATCTAGGGGCGCCTGGTGGTGGCTACACCTTC. The gene calls are TRBV5-1 and TRBJ1-2; tentatively, D is TRBD1 (5 bases). The V and J ends lost 0 bases and 7 bases respectively, with 22 bases between them. The CDR3 loop spans 17 amino acids. Germline CDR1 and CDR2: SGHRS and YFSETQ.

This chain connects TRBV11-2 to TRBJ2-7; 12 nucleotides align to TRBD2. This CDR3 spans 15 amino acids. Unmatched junction bases numbered 6, after V lost 5 bases and J lost 4 bases. Germline lookup yields CDR1 SGHAT and CDR2 FQNNGV. The CDR3 nucleotides read TGTGCCAGCAGCCCTCTAGCGGGGGGGCATTACGAGCAGTACGTC. It translates to CASSPLAGGHYEQYV.

CDR3 sequence: CASREGGTDTQYF. Written as DNA, the CDR3 is TGTGCCAGCAGAGAGGGTGGCACAGATACGCAGTATTTT. The chain couples TRBV11-1 to TRBJ2-3, with D possibly TRBD2 on 5 matching bases. The V and J ends lost 6 bases and 1 base respectively, with 8 bases between them. Per the germline V gene, CDR1 is SGHAT and CDR2 is FQDESV (reference sequence). This CDR3 is built from 13 residues.

In its sample, this clone was seen once. The chain couples TRBV9 to TRBJ2-5, with TRBD2 identical over 10 bases. The CDR3 extends over 15 amino acids. The germline V gene encodes CDR1 SGDLS and CDR2 YYNGEE. V gave up 0 bases and J gave up 3 bases; unmatched junction bases: 2. The CDR3 DNA reads as TGTGCCAGCAGCGTAGGGCTAGCGGGAGAAGAGACCCAGTACTTC. Translating it yields CASSVGLAGEETQYF.

V gene TRBV19 combines with J gene TRBJ2-7, with TRBD2 as a possible D gene (7 bases). CDR3 length equals 14 residues. Germline V gives CDR1 LNHDA, CDR2 SQIVND (reference sequence). Trimming removed 5 bases at V and 0 bases at J, with 11 bases between. The CDR3 region is CASSWGGFSYEQYF. Written as DNA, the CDR3 is TGTGCCAGTAGTTGGGGGGGCTTCTCCTACGAGCAGTACTTC.

The rearrangement uses TRBV28 and TRBJ1-1; no firm D call. CDR1 and CDR2 (germline): MDHEN, SYDVKM. V was trimmed by 1 base and J by 1 base, leaving 10 bases between them. The CDR3 is made up of 15 amino acids. The CDR3 DNA reads as TGTGCCAGCAGTTTATTACCAGGTGCGAACACTGAAGCTTTCTTT. This gives the protein CASSLLPGANTEAFF. The full variable domain, in which reference TRBV28 and TRBJ1-1 provide the parts outside the CDR3, is DVKVTQSSRYLVKRTGEKVFLECVQDMDHENMFWYRQDPGLGLRLIYFSYDVKMKEKGDIPEGYSVSREKKERFSLILESASTNQTSMYLCASSLLPGANTEAFFGQGTRLTVV.

The rearrangement uses TRBV28 and TRBJ2-1, with 10 bases matching TRBD1. Germline lookup yields CDR1 MDHEN and CDR2 SYDVKM. CDR3 length: 15 residues. The V gene end was trimmed by 5 bases and the J gene end by 6 bases; junction bases not matched to a gene: 7. The CDR3 sequence is CASSHDRGRFNEQFF. The DNA of the CDR3 is TGTGCCAGCAGTCACGACAGGGGGCGGTTCAATGAGCAGTTCTTC.

The rearrangement joins TRBV27 to TRBJ2-3; 8 positions agree with TRBD2. Trimming cost V 6 bases and J 2 bases; bases outside gene matches: 10. Germline V gives CDR1 MNHEY, CDR2 SMNVEV (reference sequence). The CDR3 covers 16 residues. CDR3 nucleotide sequence: TGTGCCAGCAGCCCCAGGGATAGCGGGGTCACAGATACGCAGTATTTT. Its translation: CASSPRDSGVTDTQYF.

The chain combines TRBV11-2 with TRBJ1-5; a possible D gene is TRBD1 (5 bases). The germline V and J ends were trimmed by 2 bases and 3 bases, with 11 bases remaining between them. Germline V gene sequence: CDR1 SGHAT, CDR2 FQNNGV. The CDR3 is 15 residues long. CDR3 amino acids: CASSLIPGNNQPQHF. CDR3 coding DNA: TGTGCCAGCAGCTTAATTCCAGGGAACAATCAGCCCCAGCATTTT. Complete variable domain (other parts from reference TRBV11-2 and TRBJ1-5): EAGVAQSPRYKIIEKRQSVAFWCNPISGHATLYWYQQILGQGPKLLIQFQNNGVVDDSQLPKDRFSAERLKGVDSTLKIQPAKLEDSAVYLCASSLIPGNNQPQHFGDGTRLSIL.

The chain couples TRBV4-1 to TRBJ2-5, with TRBD2 matching 12 bases. Germline V gene lookup returns CDR1 MGHRA and CDR2 YSYEKL. The length of the CDR3 is 18 residues. Germline trimming cut 1 base from V and 4 bases from J; bases unmatched to any gene: 10. CDR3 nucleotide sequence: TGCGCCAGCAGCCAAGCTGGACTAGCGGGGCCATGGGGAGAGACCCAGTACTTC. It yields the protein CASSQAGLAGPWGETQYF.

This clone was seen once. CDR3 bases: TGTGCCAGCAGTACTAGCGGAATGGGAGAGCAGTACTTC. This translates into CASSTSGMGEQYF. The J gene is TRBJ2-7, the V gene TRBV27, with 8 bases lining up with TRBD2. The CDR3 length is 13 residues. Germline lookup yields CDR1 MNHEY and CDR2 SMNVEV (reference sequence). With 5 bases clipped from V and 7 bases from J, the junction kept 7 bases outside the gene matches.